The rows below give T cell receptor beta chains drawn from one sample of a study of regulatory T cells in long-lasting Graves disease. From the multiplex PCR reads, TCRdb called clonotypes with MiXCR, one entry per CDR3 protein. The sample comprises under 450,000 distinct CDR3 sequences, 15% to 20% of which are singletons, and 20% rests with the top ten. This sample also belongs to another study, concerning T cells in Graves' hyperthyroidism and ophthalmopathy.

Specimen: peripheral blood mononuclear cells (PBMCs), collected at new diagnosis, from a patient treated with antithyroid drugs. These receptors all stem from a woman aged 18-29 years with Graves disease. CDR3s include the opening cysteine and the closing phenylalanine or tryptophan.

>TRBV30
CAWRRTGDEQFF
>TRBV4-1
CASSQGAGETQYF
>TRBV2
CASSEDRGYQPQHF
>TRBV7-3
CASSQGVYETQYF
>TRBV7-8
CASRPPLRDSATNEKLFF
>TRBV7-3
CASSLKPTSGVGADTQYF
>TRBV24-1
CATSVGRDFYNEQFF
>TRBV6-1
CASRVNTDTQYF
>TRBV5-8
CASSTDRGGYTF
>TRBV7-9
CASSHPKQGNEQFF
>TRBV19
CASRDPNLNEQFF
>TRBV28
CASSSRGPWTEAFF